These 3 T cell receptor beta chains share one sample of origin, sequenced in a study of CXCR3-negative and CXCR3-positive naive CD8 T cells. Which antigens these TCRs recognize remains unknown. The libraries of TRB cDNA were prepared using 5' RACE with UMI labels. TCRdb reprocessed the 5' RACE reads and stores each CDR3 protein as one record, lacking DNA. This repertoire includes about 57,000 distinct CDR3 sequences. Study-level points and caveats: CXCR3-positive naive cells had more hydrophobic TRB CDR3s than CXCR3-negative naive cells.

Input material: naive CXCR3+ CD8+ T cells from blood. Indicated subset: CD45RO-CCR7+CD27+CD95- naive CD8+ T cells expressing CXCR3 (TNR3+). These receptor sequences come from a human donor in good health. Some clones in this sample may be carry-over from other donors' samples.

The gene calls are TRBV4-3 and TRBJ2-7; the D gene TCRdb calls, TRBD1, cannot be checked with no DNA. The CDR3 is 15 amino acids. Germline values: CDR1 LGHNA, CDR2 YSLEER. CDR3: CASSQGRGESYEQYF.

This sequence joins TRBV6-2 or TRBV6-3 and TRBJ2-5. CDR1 is MNHEY, CDR2 SVGEGT, per germline. The CDR3 runs 17 residues. Here the CDR3 reads CASSYSRRGVSQETQYF.

V usage is TRBV28 and J usage is TRBJ2-7; TCRdb returns TRBD1, unconfirmable since there is no DNA. From germline, CDR1 is MDHEN and CDR2 SYDVKM. The CDR3 is 13 residues long. CDR3 loop: CASRATGSHEQYF.